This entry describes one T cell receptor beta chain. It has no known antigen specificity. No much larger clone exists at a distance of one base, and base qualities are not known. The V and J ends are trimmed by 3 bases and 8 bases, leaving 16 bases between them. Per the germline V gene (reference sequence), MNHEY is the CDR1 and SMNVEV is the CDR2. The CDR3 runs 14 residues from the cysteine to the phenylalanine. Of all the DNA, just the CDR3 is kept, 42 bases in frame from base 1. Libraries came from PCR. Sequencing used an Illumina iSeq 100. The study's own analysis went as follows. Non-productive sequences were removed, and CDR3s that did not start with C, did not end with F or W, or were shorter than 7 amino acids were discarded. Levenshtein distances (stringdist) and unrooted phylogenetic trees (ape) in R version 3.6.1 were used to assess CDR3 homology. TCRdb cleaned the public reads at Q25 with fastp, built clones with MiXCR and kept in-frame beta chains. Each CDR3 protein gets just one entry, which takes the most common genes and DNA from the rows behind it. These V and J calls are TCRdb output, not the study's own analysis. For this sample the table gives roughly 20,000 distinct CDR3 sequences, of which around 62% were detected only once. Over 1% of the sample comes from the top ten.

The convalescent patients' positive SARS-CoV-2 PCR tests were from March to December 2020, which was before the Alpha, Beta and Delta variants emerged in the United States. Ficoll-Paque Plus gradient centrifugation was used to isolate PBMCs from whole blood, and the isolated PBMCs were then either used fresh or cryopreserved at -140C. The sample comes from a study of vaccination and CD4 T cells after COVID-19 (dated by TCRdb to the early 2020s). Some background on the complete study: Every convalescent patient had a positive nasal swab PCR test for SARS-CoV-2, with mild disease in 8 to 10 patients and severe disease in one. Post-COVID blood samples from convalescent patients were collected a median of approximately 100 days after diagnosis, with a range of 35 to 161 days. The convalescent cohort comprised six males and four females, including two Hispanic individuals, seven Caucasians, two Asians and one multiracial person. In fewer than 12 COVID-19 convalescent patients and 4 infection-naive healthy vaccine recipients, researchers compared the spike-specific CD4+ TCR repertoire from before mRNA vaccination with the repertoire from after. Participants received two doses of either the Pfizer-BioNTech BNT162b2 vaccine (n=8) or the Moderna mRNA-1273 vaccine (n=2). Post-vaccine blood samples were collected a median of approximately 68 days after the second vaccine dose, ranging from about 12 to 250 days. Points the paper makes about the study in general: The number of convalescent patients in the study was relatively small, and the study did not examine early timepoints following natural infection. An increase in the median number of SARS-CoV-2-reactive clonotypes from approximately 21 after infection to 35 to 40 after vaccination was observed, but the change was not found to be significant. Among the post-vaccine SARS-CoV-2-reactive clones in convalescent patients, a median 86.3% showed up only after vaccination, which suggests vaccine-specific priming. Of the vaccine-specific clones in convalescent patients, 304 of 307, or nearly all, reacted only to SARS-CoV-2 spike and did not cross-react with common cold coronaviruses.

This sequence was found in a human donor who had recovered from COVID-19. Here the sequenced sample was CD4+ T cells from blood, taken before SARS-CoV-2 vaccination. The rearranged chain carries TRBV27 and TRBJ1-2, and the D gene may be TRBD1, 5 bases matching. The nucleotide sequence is TGTGCCAGCAGTTTTCAGGGTCGAACGGGGGGCTACACCTTC. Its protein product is CASSFQGRTGGYTF.